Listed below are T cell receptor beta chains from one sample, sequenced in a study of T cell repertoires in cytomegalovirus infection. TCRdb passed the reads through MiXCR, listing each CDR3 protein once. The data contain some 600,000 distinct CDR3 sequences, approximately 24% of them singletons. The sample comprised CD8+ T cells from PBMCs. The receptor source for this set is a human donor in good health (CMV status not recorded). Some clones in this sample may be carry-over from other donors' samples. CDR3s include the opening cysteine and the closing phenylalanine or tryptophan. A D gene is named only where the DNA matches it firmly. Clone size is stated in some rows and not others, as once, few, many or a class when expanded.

cdr3_aa: CASSPTSDPNYGYTF
cdr3_nt: TGTGCCAGCAGTCCCACCTCGGATCCTAACTATGGCTACACCTTC
d_call: -
clone_size: few
cdr3_length: 15
j_call: TRBJ1-2
v_call: TRBV6-4

cdr3_aa: CASSGTSGWTGELFF
cdr3_nt: TGTGCCAGTAGTGGGACTAGCGGGTGGACCGGGGAGCTGTTTTTT
d_call: TRBD2
clone_size: few
cdr3_length: 15
j_call: TRBJ2-2
v_call: TRBV19

cdr3_aa: CAILAGGQDTQYF
cdr3_nt: TGTGCCATTCTAGCGGGGGGGCAAGATACGCAGTATTTT
d_call: TRBD2
clone_size: few
cdr3_length: 13
j_call: TRBJ2-3
v_call: TRBV10-3

cdr3_aa: CSATGQGAPGELFF
cdr3_nt: TGCAGTGCTACGGGACAGGGGGCTCCCGGGGAGCTGTTTTTT
d_call: TRBD1
clone_size: -
cdr3_length: 14
j_call: TRBJ2-2
v_call: TRBV20-1

cdr3_aa: CASSADREDTEAFF
cdr3_nt: TGTGCCAGCAGTGCGGACAGGGAGGACACTGAAGCTTTCTTT
d_call: TRBD1
clone_size: few
cdr3_length: 14
j_call: TRBJ1-1
v_call: TRBV2

cdr3_aa: CASSLVGRGYGYTF
cdr3_nt: TGTGCCAGCAGCTTAGTGGGGCGAGGCTATGGCTACACCTTC
d_call: -
clone_size: -
cdr3_length: 14
j_call: TRBJ1-2
v_call: TRBV13

cdr3_aa: CASSLAVEETQYF
cdr3_nt: TGTGCCAGCAGCTTGGCAGTTGAAGAGACCCAGTACTTC
d_call: -
clone_size: -
cdr3_length: 13
j_call: TRBJ2-5
v_call: TRBV7-6

cdr3_aa: CSASLYGTRVANEQFF
cdr3_nt: TGCAGTGCTTCTCTTTACGGGACTAGGGTCGCCAATGAGCAGTTCTTC
d_call: TRBD2
clone_size: few
cdr3_length: 16
j_call: TRBJ2-1
v_call: TRBV20-1

cdr3_aa: CSARAEEGGYGYTF
cdr3_nt: TGCAGTGCCCGAGCTGAGGAGGGTGGCTATGGCTACACCTTC
d_call: -
clone_size: many
cdr3_length: 14
j_call: TRBJ1-2
v_call: TRBV20-1

cdr3_aa: CASSFGGPGYTF
cdr3_nt: TGTGCCAGCAGTTTCGGGGGCCCCGGCTACACCTTC
d_call: -
clone_size: -
cdr3_length: 12
j_call: TRBJ1-2
v_call: TRBV12-3/TRBV12-4

cdr3_aa: CASSLSGPRDGYTF
cdr3_nt: TGTGCCAGCAGCTTATCCGGGCCCAGGGACGGCTACACCTTC
d_call: -
clone_size: few
cdr3_length: 14
j_call: TRBJ1-2
v_call: TRBV7-9

cdr3_aa: CASRHNEQFF
cdr3_nt: TGTGCCAGCAGACACAATGAGCAGTTCTTC
d_call: -
clone_size: many
cdr3_length: 10
j_call: TRBJ2-1
v_call: TRBV25-1

cdr3_aa: CASTGTVAHNEQFF
cdr3_nt: TGTGCCAGCACAGGGACAGTTGCTCACAATGAGCAGTTCTTC
d_call: TRBD1
clone_size: many
cdr3_length: 14
j_call: TRBJ2-1
v_call: TRBV6-2/TRBV6-3

cdr3_aa: CASSQGTSGQETQYF
cdr3_nt: TGTGCCAGCAGCCAAGGCACTAGCGGCCAAGAGACCCAGTACTTC
d_call: TRBD2
clone_size: many
cdr3_length: 15
j_call: TRBJ2-5
v_call: TRBV14

cdr3_aa: CSVRDGQNTEAFF
cdr3_nt: TGCAGCGTCAGGGATGGGCAGAACACTGAAGCTTTCTTT
d_call: -
clone_size: -
cdr3_length: 13
j_call: TRBJ1-1
v_call: TRBV29-1

cdr3_aa: CSARDDRGITKNIQYF
cdr3_nt: TGCAGTGCTAGAGACGACAGGGGAATAACCAAAAACATTCAGTACTTC
d_call: TRBD1
clone_size: once
cdr3_length: 16
j_call: TRBJ2-4
v_call: TRBV20-1

cdr3_aa: CASSDYGNTIYF
cdr3_nt: TGTGCCAGCAGCGACTACGGAAACACCATATATTTT
d_call: -
clone_size: few
cdr3_length: 12
j_call: TRBJ1-3
v_call: TRBV6-2/TRBV6-3

cdr3_aa: CASSLGATGYTEAFF
cdr3_nt: TGCGCCAGCAGCTTGGGGGCGACAGGCTACACTGAAGCTTTCTTT
d_call: -
clone_size: few
cdr3_length: 15
j_call: TRBJ1-1
v_call: TRBV5-1

cdr3_aa: CATSDLGVNNEQFF
cdr3_nt: TGTGCCACCAGTGATTTGGGTGTAAACAATGAGCAGTTCTTC
d_call: -
clone_size: -
cdr3_length: 14
j_call: TRBJ2-1
v_call: TRBV24-1

cdr3_aa: CSARASGTEIRQLYEQYF
cdr3_nt: TGCAGCGCAAGGGCTTCCGGGACAGAGATAAGGCAACTGTACGAGCAGTACTTC
d_call: TRBD1
clone_size: once
cdr3_length: 18
j_call: TRBJ2-7
v_call: TRBV20-1

cdr3_aa: CASTPGLILYEQYF
cdr3_nt: TGTGCCAGCACTCCGGGACTGATCCTCTACGAGCAGTACTTC
d_call: -
clone_size: -
cdr3_length: 14
j_call: TRBJ2-7
v_call: TRBV6-1

cdr3_aa: CSVEDVGELFF
cdr3_nt: TGCAGCGTTGAGGACGTTGGGGAGCTGTTTTTT
d_call: -
clone_size: many
cdr3_length: 11
j_call: TRBJ2-2
v_call: TRBV29-1

cdr3_aa: CASSYPGQERADEAFF
cdr3_nt: TGTGCCAGCAGCTATCCGGGACAGGAAAGGGCAGACGAAGCTTTCTTT
d_call: TRBD1
clone_size: many
cdr3_length: 16
j_call: TRBJ1-1
v_call: TRBV7-9

cdr3_aa: CASSYSSMRSSYNEQFF
cdr3_nt: TGTGCCAGCAGTTACTCTAGCATGAGGAGCTCCTACAATGAGCAGTTCTTC
d_call: -
clone_size: -
cdr3_length: 17
j_call: TRBJ2-1
v_call: TRBV6-5

cdr3_aa: CASSIDRGHYNEQFF
cdr3_nt: TGCGCCAGCAGCATCGACAGGGGACACTACAATGAGCAGTTCTTC
d_call: TRBD1
clone_size: -
cdr3_length: 15
j_call: TRBJ2-1
v_call: TRBV5-1

cdr3_aa: CGSNDYNEQFF
cdr3_nt: TGTGGCTCGAACGACTACAATGAGCAGTTCTTC
d_call: -
clone_size: many
cdr3_length: 11
j_call: TRBJ2-1
v_call: TRBV7-9

cdr3_aa: CAISESDGNTIYF
cdr3_nt: TGTGCCATCAGTGAGTCGGATGGAAACACCATATATTTT
d_call: -
clone_size: -
cdr3_length: 13
j_call: TRBJ1-3
v_call: TRBV10-3

cdr3_aa: CASSLYPGQMNTEAFF
cdr3_nt: TGTGCCAGCAGCTTATACCCGGGGCAGATGAACACTGAAGCTTTCTTT
d_call: -
clone_size: many
cdr3_length: 16
j_call: TRBJ1-1
v_call: TRBV7-8

cdr3_aa: CASSLQANEQFF
cdr3_nt: TGTGCCAGCAGCCTACAGGCCAATGAGCAGTTCTTC
d_call: -
clone_size: few
cdr3_length: 12
j_call: TRBJ2-1
v_call: TRBV6-6

cdr3_aa: CASSLVVGGQRAEAFF
cdr3_nt: TGTGCCAGCAGCTTAGTAGTGGGAGGACAGCGCGCTGAAGCTTTCTTT
d_call: -
clone_size: few
cdr3_length: 16
j_call: TRBJ1-1
v_call: TRBV11-2

cdr3_aa: CASSQEMGGTDTQYF
cdr3_nt: TGCGCCAGCAGCCAAGAAATGGGGGGCACAGATACGCAGTATTTT
d_call: -
clone_size: once
cdr3_length: 15
j_call: TRBJ2-3
v_call: TRBV4-1

cdr3_aa: CASSLSGPAYNEQFF
cdr3_nt: TGTGCCAGCAGCCTATCGGGTCCGGCGTACAATGAGCAGTTCTTC
d_call: -
clone_size: -
cdr3_length: 15
j_call: TRBJ2-1
v_call: TRBV7-6

cdr3_aa: CASSYPGLAGSSSYEQYF
cdr3_nt: TGTGCCAGCAGTTATCCGGGACTAGCGGGGTCTAGCTCCTACGAGCAGTACTTC
d_call: TRBD2
clone_size: many
cdr3_length: 18
j_call: TRBJ2-7
v_call: TRBV6-1

cdr3_aa: CASSSPERRGTREQFF
cdr3_nt: TGCGCCAGCAGCTCCCCTGAGCGGAGGGGAACTCGGGAGCAGTTCTTC
d_call: -
clone_size: -
cdr3_length: 16
j_call: TRBJ2-1
v_call: TRBV5-1

cdr3_aa: CSATPTGGTPKAFF
cdr3_nt: TGCAGTGCTACCCCGACAGGGGGGACGCCTAAAGCTTTCTTT
d_call: TRBD1
clone_size: -
cdr3_length: 14
j_call: TRBJ1-1
v_call: TRBV20-1

cdr3_aa: CASSYQDTYSKAFF
cdr3_nt: TGTGCCAGCAGCTATCAGGACACCTACAGCAAAGCTTTCTTT
d_call: -
clone_size: -
cdr3_length: 14
j_call: TRBJ1-1
v_call: TRBV5-6

cdr3_aa: CASSPQGSGGPSYNEQFF
cdr3_nt: TGTGCCAGCAGCCCGCAGGGCAGCGGGGGACCATCCTACAATGAGCAGTTCTTC
d_call: TRBD2
clone_size: many
cdr3_length: 18
j_call: TRBJ2-1
v_call: TRBV7-9

cdr3_aa: CASSLVAGTQRTQYF
cdr3_nt: TGTGCCAGCAGTTTAGTCGCCGGGACACAGAGGACCCAGTACTTC
d_call: -
clone_size: -
cdr3_length: 15
j_call: TRBJ2-5
v_call: TRBV12-3/TRBV12-4

cdr3_aa: CASSKDNYGYTF
cdr3_nt: TGTGCCAGCAGTAAGGATAACTATGGCTACACCTTC
d_call: -
clone_size: -
cdr3_length: 12
j_call: TRBJ1-2
v_call: TRBV25-1

cdr3_aa: CSVESTGPFGGYTF
cdr3_nt: TGCAGCGTTGAAAGTACAGGGCCCTTCGGTGGCTACACCTTC
d_call: -
clone_size: -
cdr3_length: 14
j_call: TRBJ1-2
v_call: TRBV29-1

cdr3_aa: CASSLATGTDEKLFF
cdr3_nt: TGTGCCAGCAGCTTAGCGACAGGGACGGATGAAAAACTGTTTTTT
d_call: TRBD1
clone_size: few
cdr3_length: 15
j_call: TRBJ1-4
v_call: TRBV7-6

cdr3_aa: CASSGVTATNEKLFF
cdr3_nt: TGTGCCAGCAGTGGCGTTACAGCAACTAATGAAAAACTGTTTTTT
d_call: -
clone_size: -
cdr3_length: 15
j_call: TRBJ1-4
v_call: TRBV2

cdr3_aa: CASTILGDRVYYGYTF
cdr3_nt: TGTGCCAGCACCATTCTCGGGGACAGAGTATACTATGGCTACACCTTC
d_call: TRBD1
clone_size: -
cdr3_length: 16
j_call: TRBJ1-2
v_call: TRBV12-3/TRBV12-4

cdr3_aa: CSARGIGQSNTEAFF
cdr3_nt: TGCAGCGCCCGCGGTATTGGACAGTCGAACACTGAAGCTTTCTTT
d_call: -
clone_size: -
cdr3_length: 15
j_call: TRBJ1-1
v_call: TRBV29-1

cdr3_aa: CAISVGQGHYNEQFF
cdr3_nt: TGTGCCATCAGTGTCGGACAGGGCCACTACAATGAGCAGTTCTTC
d_call: TRBD1
clone_size: -
cdr3_length: 15
j_call: TRBJ2-1
v_call: TRBV10-3

cdr3_aa: CASSQDLTISRGYTF
cdr3_nt: TGCGCCAGCAGCCAAGATCTAACCATAAGTCGGGGCTACACCTTC
d_call: -
clone_size: few
cdr3_length: 15
j_call: TRBJ1-2
v_call: TRBV4-1

cdr3_aa: CASSSSASVGNEQFF
cdr3_nt: TGTGCCAGCAGTTCTTCAGCCTCAGTCGGCAATGAGCAGTTCTTC
d_call: -
clone_size: few
cdr3_length: 15
j_call: TRBJ2-1
v_call: TRBV6-2/TRBV6-3

cdr3_aa: CASSLGGASQPQHF
cdr3_nt: TGTGCCAGCAGTTTAGGGGGGGCAAGTCAGCCCCAGCATTTT
d_call: -
clone_size: -
cdr3_length: 14
j_call: TRBJ1-5
v_call: TRBV27

cdr3_aa: CASSLEGTKRTLETQYF
cdr3_nt: TGTGCCAGCAGCTTAGAGGGGACTAAGCGGACCCTAGAGACCCAGTACTTC
d_call: TRBD2
clone_size: many
cdr3_length: 17
j_call: TRBJ2-5
v_call: TRBV7-2

cdr3_aa: CVISDPLVAKKDPDTQYF
cdr3_nt: TGTGTCATCAGTGACCCCTTGGTGGCAAAAAAGGACCCAGATACGCAGTATTTT
d_call: -
clone_size: -
cdr3_length: 18
j_call: TRBJ2-3
v_call: TRBV10-3

cdr3_aa: CASSQEGDREDTEAFF
cdr3_nt: TGTGCCAGCAGCCAAGAGGGGGACAGGGAGGACACTGAAGCTTTCTTT
d_call: TRBD1
clone_size: many
cdr3_length: 16
j_call: TRBJ1-1
v_call: TRBV14

cdr3_aa: CASSSSPREKKGYTF
cdr3_nt: -
d_call: -
clone_size: -
cdr3_length: 15
j_call: TRBJ1-2
v_call: TRBV6-5

cdr3_aa: CSATGPETQYF
cdr3_nt: TGCAGTGCTACAGGGCCAGAGACCCAGTACTTC
d_call: -
clone_size: few
cdr3_length: 11
j_call: TRBJ2-5
v_call: TRBV20-1

cdr3_aa: CSASDDGTGGLSSYNEQFF
cdr3_nt: TGCAGTGCTAGCGACGATGGAACAGGGGGCTTAAGCTCCTACAATGAGCAGTTCTTC
d_call: TRBD1
clone_size: -
cdr3_length: 19
j_call: TRBJ2-1
v_call: TRBV20-1